The 29 T cell receptor beta chains below all came from one sample that was sequenced in a study of T cell responses to AZD1222 COVID-19 vaccine. Sequencing was performed with immunoSEQ multiplex PCR; in TCRdb, only in-frame clones are kept and a portion is missing. The repertoire holds 160,000 or so clones, with over 70% as singletons. The specimen was peripheral blood, collected 28 days after the second AZD1222 dose. The receptors here all came from an adult who received the AZD1222 COVID-19 vaccine.

In this sample, this clone is medium-sized. This chain uses TRBV27 with TRBJ1-4; 7 nucleotides align to TRBD1. J was trimmed by 4 bases and V by 5 bases; bases with no gene match: 7. Germline lookup yields CDR1 MNHEY and CDR2 SMNVEV (reference sequence). CDR3 length: 15 amino acids. The CDR3 nucleotides read TGTGCCAGCAGTCCGTTGGACAGGTTTAATGAAAAACTGTTTTTT. It specifies CASSPLDRFNEKLFF.

The chain employs TRBV5-5 and TRBJ1-3; the D is unclear. Deletions cut 0 bases from V and 0 bases from J, with 13 bases between. The germline V gene has CDR1 SGHKS and CDR2 YYEKEE (reference sequence). There are 17 residues in the CDR3. The CDR3 DNA reads as TGTGCCAGCAGCTTGGAACCGGGCAGTCACTCTGGAAACACCATATATTTT. Translation: CASSLEPGSHSGNTIYF.

The V gene is TRBV28, the J gene TRBJ1-1, with TRBD1 identical over 8 bases. The CDR3 has 14 residues. CDR1 MDHEN and CDR2 SYDVKM come from the germline V gene. Trimming removed 6 bases from V and 3 bases from J; junction bases left unmatched: 6. The CDR3 sequence: CASRFSGGYTEAFF. The CDR3 DNA reads TGTGCCAGCAGATTTTCAGGGGGCTACACTGAAGCTTTCTTT.

The CDR3 spells CASSPGIWGANVLTF. The CDR3 DNA sequence: TGTGCCAGTAGTCCGGGGATCTGGGGGGCCAACGTCCTGACTTTC. The chain links TRBV19 to TRBJ2-6; D possibly corresponds to TRBD2 (5 bases). Trimming stripped 5 bases from V and 4 bases from J, with 12 bases between. Germline CDR1 LNHDA, CDR2 SQIVND (reference sequence). The CDR3 runs to 15 residues.

The chain uses TRBV7-3 and TRBJ2-5; 9 bases align to TRBD1. The CDR3 runs to 15 residues. Germline V gene lookup returns CDR1 SGHTA and CDR2 FQGTGA. J lost 6 bases, V lost 2 bases, and 7 bases had no gene match. CDR3 coding DNA: TGTGCCAGCAGCTTAGGGGGACAGGGAAAACAGACCCAGTACTTC. It codes for CASSLGGQGKQTQYF. Full variable domain (rest looked up from reference TRBV7-3 and TRBJ2-5): GAGVSQTPSNKVTEKGKYVELRCDPISGHTALYWYRQSLGQGPEFLIYFQGTGAADDSGLPNDRFFAVRPEGSVSTLKIQRTERGDSAVYLCASSLGGQGKQTQYFGPGTRLLVL.

V gene TRBV29-1 combines with J gene TRBJ2-1, with 9 bases matching TRBD1. Germline lookup yields CDR1 SQVTM and CDR2 ANQGSEA. Trimming removed 2 bases from V and 6 bases from J; junction bases left unmatched: 8. CDR3 length: 15 amino acids. For the CDR3, the DNA is TGCAGCGTTGAATCCCGCGGACAGGGGTCCAATGAGCAGTTCTTC. It specifies CSVESRGQGSNEQFF.

V is TRBV10-3 and J is TRBJ2-3; TRBD2 agrees at 13 bases. The V gene's germline CDR1 is ENHRY and CDR2 SYGVKD. The J segment lost 4 bases and the V segment lost 4 bases, leaving 2 bases of the junction unmatched. The CDR3 is 15 residues long. CDR3 sequence: CAISALAGGPDTQYF. The CDR3 coding sequence is TGTGCCATCAGTGCACTAGCGGGAGGGCCAGATACGCAGTATTTT.

The chain employs TRBV3-1 (or the pseudogene TRBV3-2) and TRBJ2-7; a weak D match, TRBD2 (6 bases). With 4 bases removed from V and 6 bases from J, the gap between germline ends came to 16 bases. The germline CDR1 and CDR2 sequences are LGHDT and YNNKEL (reference sequence). CDR3 length equals 14 residues. The CDR3 DNA is TGTGCCAGCAGCCTAAACCGGCGGGGCGGCGAGCAGTACTTC. Translation: CASSLNRRGGEQYF.

The chain carries TRBV5-1 and TRBJ1-1, with 9 bases lining up with TRBD1. CDR3 length equals 13 residues. With 6 bases clipped from V and 4 bases from J, the junction kept 4 bases outside the gene matches. CDR1 SGHRS and CDR2 YFSETQ come from the germline V gene. The CDR3 coding sequence is TGCGCCAGCACTTGGGACAGGGCCACTGAAGCTTTCTTT. It encodes CASTWDRATEAFF. The full variable domain, rest sourced from reference TRBV5-1 and TRBJ1-1, is KAGVTQTPRYLIKTRGQQVTLSCSPISGHRSVSWYQQTPGQGLQFLFEYFSETQRNKGNFPGRFSGRQFSNSRSEMNVSTLELGDSALYLCASTWDRATEAFFGQGTRLTVV.

V usage is TRBV7-9 and J usage is TRBJ2-1, with 9 bases aligning to TRBD2. The CDR3 is 14 residues long. With 3 bases clipped from V and 10 bases from J, the junction kept 7 bases outside the gene matches. Per germline, CDR1 SEHNR and CDR2 FQNEAQ (reference sequence). CDR3 amino acids: CASSFEAGGSEQFF. CDR3 nucleotides: TGTGCCAGCAGCTTTGAAGCGGGAGGTAGCGAGCAGTTCTTC.

V is TRBV14 and J is TRBJ2-7; TRBD2 matches at 10 bases. V lost 4 bases to trimming and J lost 0 bases; unmatched junction nucleotides: 6. Germline V gives CDR1 SGHDN, CDR2 FVKESK. CDR3 length: 16 amino acids. The CDR3 reads CASSLRTSGLSYEQYF. CDR3 nucleotide sequence: TGTGCCAGCAGCCTACGGACTAGCGGCCTCTCCTACGAGCAGTACTTC.

This clone was seen a handful of times. V and J are TRBV18 and TRBJ2-1; D remains ambiguous. Germline lookup yields CDR1 KGHSH and CDR2 LQKENI. This CDR3 spans 17 amino acids. V was pared by 3 bases and J by 5 bases, with 20 bases between. CDR3 amino acids: CASSPSLPNWTDNEQFF. DNA of the CDR3: TGTGCCAGCTCACCCTCCCTCCCTAACTGGACGGACAATGAGCAGTTCTTC. Filled out from reference TRBV18 and TRBJ2-1, the complete variable domain reads NAGVMQNPRHLVRRRGQEARLRCSPMKGHSHVYWYRQLPEEGLKFMVYLQKENIIDESGMPKERFSAEFPKEGPSILRIQQVVRGDSAAYFCASSPSLPNWTDNEQFFGPGTRLTVL.

This rearrangement joins TRBV5-4 to TRBJ2-1; 11 bases line up with TRBD1. Trimming at V came to 6 bases and at J to 7 bases, leaving 3 bases not matched to a gene. CDR3 length: 13 residues. CDR1 SGHNT and CDR2 YYREEE come from the germline V gene (reference sequence). This CDR3 reads CASTGTGGNEQFF. CDR3 in DNA: TGTGCCAGCACTGGGACAGGGGGGAATGAGCAGTTCTTC.

This CDR3 reads CASSPSSYEQYF. The CDR3 DNA reads as TGTGCCAGCTCTCCCTCCAGCTACGAGCAGTACTTC. The chain combines TRBV2 with TRBJ2-7; D is ambiguous. CDR1 SNHLY and CDR2 FYNNEI come from the germline V gene. V dropped 8 bases and J dropped 3 bases, with 11 bases sitting between them. The CDR3 contains 12 residues. The variable domain in full, completed from reference TRBV2 and TRBJ2-7, reads EPEVTQTPSHQVTQMGQEVILRCVPISNHLYFYWYRQILGQKVEFLVSFYNNEISEKSEIFDDQFSVERPDGSNFTLKIRSTKLEDSAMYFCASSPSSYEQYFGPGTRLTVT.

This sequence joins TRBV5-8 and TRBJ2-7, with D uncertain. Trimming took 5 bases from V and 6 from J, leaving 21 bases between them. The germline gives CDR1 SGHTS, CDR2 YDEGEE. The length of the CDR3 is 15 residues. CDR3 nucleotides: TGTGCCAGCAGTTTTGGCGTGCCGGCCTCTGGCGAGCAGTACTTC. Translated: CASSFGVPASGEQYF.

Worth noting for this clone: The sample contains more than one DNA sequence encoding this CDR3. The gene calls are TRBV4-1 and TRBJ2-1; perhaps D is TRBD1 or TRBD2 (5 bases each). V was pared by 1 base and J by 0 bases, with 10 bases between. CDR3 length: 16 residues. CDR1 is MGHRA, CDR2 YSYEKL, per germline. In nucleotides, the CDR3 is TGCGCCAGCAGCCAAGTGGGACGGAGCTCCTACAATGAGCAGTTCTTC. It codes for CASSQVGRSSYNEQFF.

The rearrangement joins TRBV5-4 to TRBJ1-4, with D possibly matching TRBD1 (6 bases). The CDR3 is made up of 15 amino acids. Deletions cut 2 bases from V and 4 bases from J, with 12 bases between. Germline CDR1 SGHNT, CDR2 YYREEE (reference sequence). The CDR3 reads CASSFWGGGNEKLFF. CDR3 nucleotide sequence: TGTGCCAGCAGCTTTTGGGGAGGGGGTAATGAAAAACTGTTTTTT.

The CDR3 loop reads CASSQGPILEAFF. The CDR3 DNA follows: TGTGCCAGCAGCCAGGGCCCGATCTTGGAAGCTTTCTTT. The chain links TRBV11-1 to TRBJ1-1, with a possible D match to TRBD1 (5 bases). The germline CDR1 and CDR2 sequences are SGHAT and FQDESV (reference sequence). This CDR3 has 13 amino acids. Trimming took off 5 bases at V and 8 bases at J, with 15 bases between the two ends.

This chain uses TRBV3-1 (or the pseudogene TRBV3-2) with TRBJ1-3, with D maybe TRBD1 (6 bases). The V end was cut by 4 bases, the J end by 0 bases, with 16 bases between. CDR1 and CDR2 from the germline V gene are LGHDT and YNNKEL (reference sequence). This CDR3 contains 17 residues. The CDR3 DNA reads TGTGCCAGCAGCCCGCGTAATACAGGGATCTCTGGAAACACCATATATTTT. It codes for CASSPRNTGISGNTIYF.

CDR3 region: CASSPGTARGEQYF. The CDR3, as DNA: TGTGCCAGCTCACCCGGGACCGCTCGGGGTGAGCAGTACTTC. The chain uses TRBV18 and TRBJ2-7; D may be TRBD1 or TRBD2 (5 bases each). Trimming shortened V by 3 bases and J by 7 bases, and 16 bases separated the two germline ends. Germline V gives CDR1 KGHSH, CDR2 LQKENI. The CDR3 consists of 14 residues.

The genes are TRBV28 and TRBJ1-2; no clear D gene. Germline lookup yields CDR1 MDHEN and CDR2 SYDVKM. The ends were cut back, 7 bases at V and 8 bases at J, with 17 bases in the middle. The CDR3 consists of 13 residues. In DNA form, the CDR3 reads TGTGCCAGCACCCCCGCTCGCGAAGCGGGCTACACCTTC. This encodes CASTPAREAGYTF.

The chain links TRBV5-4 to TRBJ1-2, with D tentatively TRBD1 (5 bases). Germline loops: CDR1 SGHNT, CDR2 YYREEE (reference sequence). This CDR3 spans 14 amino acids. Trimming shortened V by 6 bases and J by 8 bases, and 20 bases separated the two germline ends. The CDR3 loop is CASTPMEGLGGYTF. DNA for the CDR3: TGTGCCAGCACCCCCATGGAGGGGCTGGGGGGCTACACCTTC.

The rearrangement uses TRBV3-1 (or the pseudogene TRBV3-2) and TRBJ1-5; D uncertain. Deletions cut 0 bases from V and 6 bases from J, with 9 bases between. In germline, CDR1 is LGHDT, CDR2 YNNKEL (reference sequence). The CDR3 is 14 residues long. The CDR3 nucleotides read TGTGCCAGCAGCCAAGACCTCGGGTCTCAGCCCCAGCATTTT. Its translation is CASSQDLGSQPQHF.

The genes are TRBV6-5 and TRBJ1-2, with D possibly matching TRBD1 (6 bases). Trimming took 2 bases from V and 4 from J, leaving 14 bases between them. The CDR3 loop spans 15 amino acids. CDR1 is MNHEY and CDR2 is SVGAGI in the germline V gene. The CDR3 loop is CASSYDGGGPYGYTF. CDR3 coding DNA: TGTGCCAGCAGTTACGATGGGGGCGGTCCCTATGGCTACACCTTC.

The chain links TRBV29-1 to TRBJ2-7, with D unclear. Germline values: CDR1 SQVTM, CDR2 ANQGSEA. The CDR3 sequence is 11 residues long. Trimming left V 4 bases short and J 4 bases short, with 8 bases between. CDR3 residues: CSVGTDYEQYF. The CDR3 bases are TGCAGCGTTGGTACAGATTACGAGCAGTACTTC.

This sequence joins TRBV11-2 and TRBJ1-2; D gene uncertain. Germline loops: CDR1 SGHAT, CDR2 FQNNGV. V was shortened by 0 bases and J by 2 bases, with 7 bases between the two germline ends. The CDR3 loop spans 14 amino acids. The chain's CDR3 is CASSLDGRNYGYTF. CDR3 in DNA: TGTGCCAGCAGCTTAGATGGGAGGAACTATGGCTACACCTTC.

The CDR3 is CASRTATGELFF. CDR3 nucleotide sequence: TGTGCCAGCAGAACCGCCACCGGGGAGCTGTTTTTT. The genes are TRBV6-5 and TRBJ2-2; D is unclear. This CDR3 is built from 12 residues. Germline V lookup: CDR1 MNHEY, CDR2 SVGAGI. Trimming stripped 6 bases from V and 4 bases from J, with 6 bases between.

The count of this clone is one. Here the CDR3 reads CSVKKSSGSHEQFF. CDR3 in DNA: TGCAGCGTAAAAAAATCTAGCGGGAGTCATGAGCAGTTCTTC. The chain employs TRBV29-1 and TRBJ2-1; 10 nucleotides agree with TRBD2. Germline assignment: CDR1 SQVTM and CDR2 ANQGSEA. With V trimmed by 6 bases and J by 8 bases, 10 bases remained unmatched. The CDR3 has 14 amino acids.

The gene calls are TRBV14 and TRBJ2-6; the match to TRBD1 covers 8 bases. Germline values: CDR1 SGHDN, CDR2 FVKESK. The junction had 10 bases not matched to a gene; V was cut back by 4 bases and J by 2 bases. The CDR3 covers 18 residues. In DNA, the CDR3 is TGTGCCAGCAGCCGTACGTCAGGGGGCGGGCCTGGGGCCAACGTCCTGACTTTC. It specifies CASSRTSGGGPGANVLTF. Filled out from reference TRBV14 and TRBJ2-6, the complete variable domain reads EAGVTQFPSHSVIEKGQTVTLRCDPISGHDNLYWYRRVMGKEIKFLLHFVKESKQDESGMPNNRFLAERTGGTYSTLKVQPAELEDSGVYFCASSRTSGGGPGANVLTFGAGSRLTVL.